This record looks at one T cell receptor beta chain sequence and its context. The sample comes from a study of T cell changes during pregnancy in multiple sclerosis. This table comes from immunoSEQ multiplex PCR, and its TCRdb copy is limited to in-frame clones, with some not included. The sample has about 70,000 clones; around 91% are singletons. Trimming cost V 2 bases and J 4 bases; bases outside gene matches: 5. In germline, CDR1 is SGHDN, CDR2 FVKESK. CDR3 size: 16 residues. The sequence came from a female donor in good health, enrolled as a control in a pregnancy study. The starting material was peripheral blood, obtained in the third trimester of pregnancy. V is TRBV14 and J is TRBJ2-7, with 13 bases aligning to TRBD2. The CDR3 region is CASSQTRLAGGYEQYF. The CDR3 nucleotides are TGTGCCAGCAGCCAAACGAGACTAGCGGGGGGTTACGAGCAGTACTTC.